This T cell receptor (beta chain) is drawn from a study of spatial heterogeneity in lung cancer. Whole-study context: Beta-chain sequences were consistently detected more often than alpha-chain sequences. Study outcomes and limitations: Follow-up blood showed ubiquitous expanded tumor TCRs less than blood at resection did.

Carried by each TCR cDNA molecule was a unique molecular identifier. Via MiXCR, TCRdb re-called the 5' RACE reads, giving one row per CDR3 protein. The sample shows 11,000 or so distinct CDR3 sequences, less than 4.5% of them seen only once. Time point of the sample: sample taken at primary tumor resection. The sequenced material consisted of unsorted whole RNA from tumor, nontumor lung or frozen PBMC. Samples came from some 71 TRACERx patients with untreated early-stage lung cancer. Germline V gives CDR1 SEHNR, CDR2 FQNEAQ (reference sequence). The ends were cut back, 0 bases at V and 5 bases at J, with 4 bases in the middle. This CDR3 has 12 residues. This clonotype has at least ten counts. The antigen is not known. Because this beta chain is a stray read in a library intended to capture alpha chains, its abundance should not be given much weight.

The material sequenced was PBMCs, taken at surgery. The V and J genes are TRBV7-9 and TRBJ2-5, with D unresolved. This receptor was identified in a female donor with early-stage non-small cell lung cancer. For the CDR3, the DNA is TGTGCCAGCAGCTTAGCCGGGGAGACCCAGTACTTC. This translates into CASSLAGETQYF.